The 5 T cell receptor beta chains listed next were all sequenced from one sample in a study of CD8 T cells in Susac syndrome. About 0.45 to 1 ug RNA was reverse transcribed with random hexamers. TCRdb independently ran MiXCR on the immunoSEQ multiplex PCR reads; one entry per CDR3 protein. In the table there are some 100,000 distinct CDR3 sequences, 85% to 95% of which are singletons. The sample consisted of CD4+ T cells from PBMCs. Source of these receptors: a human donor with multiple sclerosis.

The rearrangement joins TRBV28 to TRBJ1-5; D gene uncertain. In germline, CDR1 is MDHEN, CDR2 SYDVKM. The CDR3 contains 13 residues. V shed 4 bases and J shed 9 bases, with 13 bases lying between them. DNA for the CDR3: TGTGCCAGCAGTTCTGCCCAGTCTTCGCCCCAGCATTTT. Its protein is CASSSAQSSPQHF.

The chain recombines TRBV7-9 with TRBJ1-6, with 7 bases matching TRBD1. CDR3 length: 16 residues. The ends lost 5 bases at V and 8 bases at J; junction bases unmatched: 12. Germline loops: CDR1 SEHNR, CDR2 FQNEAQ (reference sequence). CDR3 region: CASSATGTAHHSPLHF. CDR3 DNA: TGTGCCAGCAGCGCAACCGGGACAGCCCATCATTCACCCCTCCACTTT.

This chain connects TRBV2 to TRBJ1-5, with 8 bases fitting TRBD1. The germline CDR1 and CDR2 sequences are SNHLY and FYNNEI. There are 14 residues in the CDR3. Trimming removed 5 bases from V and 6 bases from J; junction bases left unmatched: 6. The DNA of the CDR3 is TGTGCCAGCAGTACCGGGACAGGTACTCAGCCCCAGCATTTT. This translates into CASSTGTGTQPQHF. Based on the CDR3 plus reference TRBV2 and TRBJ1-5, the full variable domain is EPEVTQTPSHQVTQMGQEVILRCVPISNHLYFYWYRQILGQKVEFLVSFYNNEISEKSEIFDDQFSVERPDGSNFTLKIRSTKLEDSAMYFCASSTGTGTQPQHFGDGTRLSIL.

In regard to this clonotype: At one boundary the junction diverges from the germline segment, which might be a read error. V gene TRBV19 combines with J gene TRBJ1-2; a weak D match, TRBD1 (6 bases). The CDR3 totals 13 residues. Germline V gene data show CDR1 as LNHDA and CDR2 as SQIVND (reference sequence). The CDR3 DNA sequence: TGTGCCAGTACTATACCACAGGGCTATGGCTACACCTTC. Amino acids: CASTIPQGYGYTF.

V gene TRBV4-1 combines with J gene TRBJ1-3, with D unclear. Germline CDR1 is MGHRA and CDR2 is YSYEKL. The germline V and J ends were trimmed by 1 base and 2 bases, with 0 bases remaining between them. The CDR3 is 12 residues long. The CDR3 spells CASSQAGNTIYF. For the CDR3, the DNA is TGCGCCAGCAGCCAAGCTGGAAACACCATATATTTT.